This TCR beta chain was recovered during a study of a mutant IDH1 vaccine in newly diagnosed glioma. Only in-frame clones appear in the TCRdb table, and some are missing; sequencing was by immunoSEQ multiplex PCR. The sample contains approximately 50,000 clones, about four fifths of which appear only once. CDR1 and CDR2 from the germline V gene are MNHEY and SMNVEV (reference sequence). The CDR3 loop spans 15 amino acids. Documented time point: week 47, end of study. With topical imiquimod, each dose of the vaccine consisted of 300 ug of mutant IDH1 20-mer peptide. Concerning this clone: The antigen remains unidentified. One end of the junction varies from germline; a read error may be responsible.

The sample in question was PBMCs, obtained from a glioma patient whose treatment included an IDH1 peptide vaccine. V and J are TRBV27 and TRBJ2-7, with TRBD1 matching over 7 bases. The receptor was isolated from a woman aged 45-60 years with glioma. The CDR3 spells CASSLSGTASYEQYF. In DNA, the CDR3 is TGTGCCAGCAGCTTATCCGGGACAGCGTCCTACGAGCAGTACTTC.